The T cell receptor beta chain described here comes from a study of blood T cell repertoires in COVID-19. About the research overall: COVID-19 samples collected from the United States, Italy and Spain covered acute and convalescent phases. Nucleic acid was either cDNA or gDNA, and it came from T cells, B-cell-depleted T cells, or PBMCs.

All enrollees were roughly 18 to 89 years old and from fewer than 30 US areas. Authors' methods: From reference gene primer amplification, estimates of nucleated cell counts were derived. The table came from immunoSEQ multiplex PCR; TCRdb's copy has only in-frame clones and leaves some out. V, J and clone size are taken as reported in that table, and D and trimming were inferred from the DNA itself. Of approximately 250,000 clones in the sample, approximately 90% were seen once. The CDR3 loop spans 16 amino acids. Trimming left V 5 bases short and J 0 bases short, with 15 bases between. Per the germline V gene, CDR1 is SGHRS and CDR2 is YFSETQ.

Input material: PBMCs or T cells enriched from blood (not recorded which). The clonotype was recovered from a woman aged 25 to 39 with acute COVID-19. The chain is built from TRBV5-1 and TRBJ2-1; a weak D match, TRBD1 (6 bases). The CDR3 DNA follows: TGCGCCAGCAGGTGGTACCCAGGGGACTCCTACAATGAGCAGTTCTTC. Protein product: CASRWYPGDSYNEQFF.